This entry lists 15 T cell receptor beta chains sequenced from one sample in a study of human T cells and chemical hapten exposure. Time point defined: patch test 2, 6 weeks after DPC sensitization. Treatment reported: therapeutic diphenylcyclopropenone sensitization with weekly scalp DPC. TCRdb fed the RACE reads into MiXCR, producing one record per CDR3 protein. The sample lists around 360,000 distinct CDR3 sequences; roughly 6% were seen once. The sequences come from whole blood, collected in connection with sensitization to the hapten diphenylcyclopropenone (DPC). The receptors were gathered from a woman between 18 and 30 years old with alopecia areata. Some clones in this sample may be carry-over from other donors' samples.

The rearrangement joins TRBV20-1 to TRBJ1-6; 7 bases align to TRBD1. The CDR3 extends over 17 amino acids. Looked up from germline, CDR1 is DFQATT and CDR2 is SNEGSKA (reference sequence). V shed 1 base and J 0 bases; nucleotides not matched to a gene: 6. CDR3 sequence reads: CSARARDRNSYNSPLHF. For the CDR3, the DNA is TGCAGTGCTAGAGCCCGGGACAGAAACTCCTATAATTCACCCCTCCACTTT.

The chain recombines TRBV12-3 or TRBV12-4 with TRBJ2-7; the D gene could be TRBD1 or TRBD2 (5 bases each). The length of the CDR3 is 13 residues. The V and J ends lost 6 bases and 5 bases respectively, with 14 bases between them. CDR3 nucleotide sequence: TGTGCCAGCAGCCGGGACCTGGACCACGAGCAGTACTTC. Residues: CASSRDLDHEQYF.

This clonotype was found many times. The V gene is TRBV6-2 or TRBV6-3, the J gene TRBJ1-2; TRBD1 is a possible D gene (6 bases). V shed 6 bases and J shed 0 bases, with 8 bases lying between them. The CDR3 is made up of 13 amino acids. The V gene's germline CDR1 is MNHEY and CDR2 SVGEGT. Here the CDR3 DNA reads TGTGCCAGCAGATACAGGGCTAACTATGGCTACACCTTC. Protein product: CASRYRANYGYTF.

Ten or more counts support this clonotype. The V call is TRBV29-1, the J call TRBJ2-3, with D tentatively TRBD1 or TRBD2 (5 bases each). V lost 5 bases, J lost 6 bases, and 18 bases lay in between. Germline assignment: CDR1 SQVTM and CDR2 ANQGSEA. The CDR3 extends over 14 amino acids. This chain's CDR3 is CSVRDGQRVDTQYF. CDR3 DNA sequence: TGCAGCGTTCGGGACGGGCAGAGGGTTGATACGCAGTATTTT.

Many counts were recorded for this clonotype. V and J are TRBV12-3 or TRBV12-4 and TRBJ1-6, with D maybe TRBD1 (6 bases). V was trimmed by 5 bases and J by 12 bases, leaving 8 bases between them. This CDR3 comprises 11 residues. CDR3: CASSPRGPLHF. CDR3 coding DNA: TGTGCCAGCAGTCCCAGGGGACCCCTCCACTTT.

This clonotype was detected many times. This chain links TRBV7-2 with TRBJ1-1; D is uncertain. There are 13 residues in the CDR3. With 7 bases removed from V and 5 bases from J, the gap between germline ends came to 14 bases. The germline gives CDR1 SGHTA, CDR2 FQGNSA. CDR3 sequence (DNA): TGTGCCAGCACCGAAGGGAGGTTGACTGAAGCTTTCTTT. Encoded protein: CASTEGRLTEAFF.

There are many counts of this clonotype. This chain uses TRBV29-1 with TRBJ1-1; D unresolved. CDR1 and CDR2 (germline): SQVTM, ANQGSEA. V lost 7 bases to trimming and J lost 3 bases, with 12 bases between them. This CDR3 comprises 12 residues. This CDR3 is CSGNPSDTEAFF. The CDR3 bases are TGCAGCGGGAATCCCTCCGACACTGAAGCTTTCTTT.

This clonotype showed up many times. V usage is TRBV4-2 and J usage is TRBJ1-5, with D possibly matching TRBD1 (5 bases). CDR3 size: 16 residues. Trimming shortened V by 6 bases and J by 0 bases, and 15 bases separated the two germline ends. CDR1 and CDR2 from the germline V gene are LGHNA and YNFKEQ. This chain's CDR3 is CASREGTAYSNQPQHF. In DNA form, the CDR3 reads TGTGCCAGCAGGGAGGGGACCGCTTATAGCAATCAGCCCCAGCATTTT.

At least ten counts were recorded for this clonotype. The chain links TRBV4-2 to TRBJ1-4; possible D gene TRBD1, 6 bases. V was trimmed by 3 bases and J by 7 bases, leaving 21 bases between them. Per the germline V gene, CDR1 is LGHNA and CDR2 is YNFKEQ. This CDR3 is built from 17 residues. CDR3 in DNA: TGTGCCAGCAGCCACGTTCGTACAGGGACGAGGGGTGAAAAACTGTTTTTT. It specifies CASSHVRTGTRGEKLFF.

This clonotype was counted between two and nine times. The CDR3 DNA is TGTGCCAGCAGTTGGTCAAGGACAGGGACTTACGAGCAGTACTTC. Protein: CASSWSRTGTYEQYF. The chain has TRBV27 and TRBJ2-7; 8 nucleotides match TRBD1. The CDR3 covers 15 residues. The germline gives CDR1 MNHEY, CDR2 SMNVEV (reference sequence). The V gene end was trimmed by 4 bases and the J gene end by 4 bases; junction bases not matched to a gene: 9.

There are many counts of this clonotype. The rearrangement links TRBV7-2 to TRBJ1-4; D is uncertain. CDR1 is SGHTA and CDR2 is FQGNSA in the germline V gene. There are 13 residues in the CDR3. Trimming shortened V by 4 bases and J by 0 bases, and 3 bases separated the two germline ends. Written as DNA, the CDR3 is TGTGCCAGCAGCTCGCCAACTAATGAAAAACTGTTTTTT. Translation gives CASSSPTNEKLFF.

This clonotype showed up many times. V and J are TRBV5-5 and TRBJ2-1; possibly TRBD1 or TRBD2 for D (5 bases each). V lost 3 bases and J 6 bases, leaving 10 bases between the germline ends. Germline CDR1 SGHKS, CDR2 YYEKEE (reference sequence). The CDR3 has 13 residues. The CDR3 nucleotides read TGTGCCAGCAGCTGGGGGAGCTTCAATGAGCAGTTCTTC. Its translation: CASSWGSFNEQFF. Together with reference TRBV5-5 and TRBJ2-1, the CDR3 gives the full variable domain: DAGVTQSPTHLIKTRGQQVTLRCSPISGHKSVSWYQQVLGQGPQFIFQYYEKEERGRGNFPDRFSARQFPNYSSELNVNALLLGDSALYLCASSWGSFNEQFFGPGTRLTVL.

At least ten counts were recorded for this clonotype. This chain uses TRBV4-2 with TRBJ1-2; D not certain. Trimming pared 1 base from V and 6 bases from J, leaving 12 bases between. The CDR3 consists of 14 residues. Germline CDR1 reads LGHNA; CDR2 reads YNFKEQ. This CDR3 reads CASSQVVPGDGYTF. The CDR3 DNA reads as TGTGCCAGCAGCCAAGTAGTCCCGGGAGATGGCTACACCTTC.

The sample holds a few counts of this clonotype. The chain joins TRBV20-1 to TRBJ1-1, with TRBD1 as a possible D gene (5 bases). Germline assignment: CDR1 DFQATT and CDR2 SNEGSKA (reference sequence). The germline V and J ends were trimmed by 5 bases and 0 bases, with 10 bases remaining between them. This CDR3 is 13 amino acids long. CDR3: CSAAGGMNTEAFF. The CDR3 DNA sequence: TGCAGTGCTGCGGGGGGGATGAACACTGAAGCTTTCTTT.

This clonotype was counted only a few times. The chain joins TRBV7-6 to TRBJ1-1, with D possibly matching TRBD1 (5 bases). The V and J ends lost 1 base and 1 base respectively, with 10 bases between them. CDR3 size: 15 residues. Per germline, CDR1 SGHVS and CDR2 FNYEAQ. In DNA, the CDR3 is TGTGCCAGCAGCTTAGGGGGCGTCGGGAACACTGAAGCTTTCTTT. Amino acid sequence: CASSLGGVGNTEAFF.